The 4 T cell receptor beta chains below come from one sample, sequenced in a study of T cell changes during pregnancy in multiple sclerosis. Libraries were prepared by immunoSEQ multiplex PCR; TCRdb keeps only in-frame clonotypes and omits some of them. Of around 100,000 clones listed, about 94% are singletons. The starting material was peripheral blood, obtained before pregnancy. These receptors came from a female donor with multiple sclerosis, enrolled in a pregnancy study.

The chain joins TRBV6-4 to TRBJ2-3, with unresolved D. V was shortened by 4 bases and J by 0 bases, with 11 bases between the two germline ends. CDR1 MRHNA and CDR2 SNTAGT come from the germline V gene. The CDR3 runs to 15 residues. The CDR3 here is CASSGGVTSTDTQYF. Here the CDR3 DNA reads TGTGCCAGCAGTGGCGGAGTGACTAGCACAGATACGCAGTATTTT.

The gene calls are TRBV11-3 and TRBJ2-7, with TRBD2 matching 15 bases. CDR1 and CDR2 (germline): SGHNT, YENEEA. This CDR3 contains 15 residues. J gave up 5 bases and V 5 bases, and 4 bases lay outside the gene matches. CDR3: CASSAGLAGGDEQYF. The CDR3 DNA is TGTGCCAGCAGCGCTGGACTAGCGGGAGGGGACGAGCAGTACTTC.

The chain couples TRBV5-1 to TRBJ2-2; 7 nucleotides line up with TRBD1. Germline V gene lookup returns CDR1 SGHRS and CDR2 YFSETQ. Trimming cost V 4 bases and J 11 bases; bases outside gene matches: 5. This CDR3 region has 12 residues. In DNA form, the CDR3 reads TGCGCCAGCAGCCGCGGACAGGACGAGCTGTTTTTT. It specifies CASSRGQDELFF. Full variable domain (outside the CDR3, taken from reference TRBV5-1 and TRBJ2-2): KAGVTQTPRYLIKTRGQQVTLSCSPISGHRSVSWYQQTPGQGLQFLFEYFSETQRNKGNFPGRFSGRQFSNSRSEMNVSTLELGDSALYLCASSRGQDELFFGEGSRLTVL.

The chain links TRBV27 to TRBJ2-7, with 7 bases lining up with TRBD1. The germline CDR1 and CDR2 sequences are MNHEY and SMNVEV (reference sequence). This CDR3 has 16 residues. V shed 4 bases and J 3 bases; nucleotides not matched to a gene: 12. CDR3: CASSSIPDRFSYEQYF. The CDR3 bases are TGTGCCAGCAGTTCCATCCCGGACAGGTTCAGCTACGAGCAGTACTTC.